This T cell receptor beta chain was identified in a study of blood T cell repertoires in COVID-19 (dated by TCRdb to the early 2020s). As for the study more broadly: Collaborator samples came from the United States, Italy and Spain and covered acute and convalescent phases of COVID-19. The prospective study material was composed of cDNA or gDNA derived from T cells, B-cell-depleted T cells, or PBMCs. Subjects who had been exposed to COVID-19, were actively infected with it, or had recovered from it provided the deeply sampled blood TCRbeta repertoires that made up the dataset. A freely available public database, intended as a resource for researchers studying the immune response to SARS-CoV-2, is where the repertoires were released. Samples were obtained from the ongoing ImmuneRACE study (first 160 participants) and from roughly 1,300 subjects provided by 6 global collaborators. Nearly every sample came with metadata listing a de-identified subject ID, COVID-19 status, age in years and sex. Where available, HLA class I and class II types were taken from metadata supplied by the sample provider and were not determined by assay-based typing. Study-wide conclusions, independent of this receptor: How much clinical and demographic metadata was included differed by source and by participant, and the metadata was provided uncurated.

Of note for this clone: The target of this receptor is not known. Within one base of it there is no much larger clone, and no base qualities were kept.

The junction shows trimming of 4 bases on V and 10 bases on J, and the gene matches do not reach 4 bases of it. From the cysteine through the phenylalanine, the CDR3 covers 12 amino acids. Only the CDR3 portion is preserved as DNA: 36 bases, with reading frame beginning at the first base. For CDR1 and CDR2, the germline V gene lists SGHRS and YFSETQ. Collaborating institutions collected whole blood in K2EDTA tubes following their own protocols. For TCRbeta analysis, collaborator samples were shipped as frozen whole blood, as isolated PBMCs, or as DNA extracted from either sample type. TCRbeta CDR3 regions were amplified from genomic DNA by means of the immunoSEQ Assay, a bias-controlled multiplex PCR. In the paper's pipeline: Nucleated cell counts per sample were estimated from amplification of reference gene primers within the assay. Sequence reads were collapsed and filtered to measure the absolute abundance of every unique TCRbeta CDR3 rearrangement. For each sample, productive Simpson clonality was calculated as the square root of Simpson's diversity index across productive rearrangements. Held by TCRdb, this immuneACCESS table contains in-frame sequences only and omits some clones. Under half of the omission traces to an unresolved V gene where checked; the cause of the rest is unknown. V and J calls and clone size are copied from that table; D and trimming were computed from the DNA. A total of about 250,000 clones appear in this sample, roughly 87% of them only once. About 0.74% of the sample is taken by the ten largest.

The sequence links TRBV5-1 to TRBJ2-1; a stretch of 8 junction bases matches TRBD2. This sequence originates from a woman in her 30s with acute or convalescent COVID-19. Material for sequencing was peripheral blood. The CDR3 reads CASSPGLAEQFF. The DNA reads TGCGCCAGCAGCCCCGGACTAGCAGAGCAGTTCTTC.